This T cell receptor (beta chain) was recovered during a study of blood T cells in healthy people across ages. Overall study results and limits: Both naive CD4+ cell counts and diversity were greater in long-lived donors than in aged donors.

Germline values: CDR1 MGHRA, CDR2 YSYEKL. V was pared by 4 bases and J by 0 bases, with 10 bases between. This CDR3 contains 15 residues. No fewer than 5.5 micrograms of total RNA were isolated from every sample. Concerning this clonotype itself: Its antigen is not identified.

The use of a sample-barcoded 5' primer and a J-beta primer mix characterized a second PCR of roughly 6 to 11 cycles. Each cDNA molecule, via a template-switch adaptor with 12 random nucleotides, was tagged. Each of the samples gave a minimum of 2.5 million paired-end reads that contained CDR3. Via MiXCR, TCRdb re-called the 5' RACE reads, giving one row per CDR3 protein. The sample has 1.5 million to 2 million distinct CDR3 sequences, about 32% seen once. This receptor was identified in a woman between 25 and 40 years old in good health. The chain recombines TRBV4-1 with TRBJ1-3; D remains ambiguous. The specimen sequenced was blood. Written as DNA, the CDR3 is TGCGCCAGCAGCCCCGTTCTTCCCTCTGGAAACACCATATATTTT. Its translation: CASSPVLPSGNTIYF.